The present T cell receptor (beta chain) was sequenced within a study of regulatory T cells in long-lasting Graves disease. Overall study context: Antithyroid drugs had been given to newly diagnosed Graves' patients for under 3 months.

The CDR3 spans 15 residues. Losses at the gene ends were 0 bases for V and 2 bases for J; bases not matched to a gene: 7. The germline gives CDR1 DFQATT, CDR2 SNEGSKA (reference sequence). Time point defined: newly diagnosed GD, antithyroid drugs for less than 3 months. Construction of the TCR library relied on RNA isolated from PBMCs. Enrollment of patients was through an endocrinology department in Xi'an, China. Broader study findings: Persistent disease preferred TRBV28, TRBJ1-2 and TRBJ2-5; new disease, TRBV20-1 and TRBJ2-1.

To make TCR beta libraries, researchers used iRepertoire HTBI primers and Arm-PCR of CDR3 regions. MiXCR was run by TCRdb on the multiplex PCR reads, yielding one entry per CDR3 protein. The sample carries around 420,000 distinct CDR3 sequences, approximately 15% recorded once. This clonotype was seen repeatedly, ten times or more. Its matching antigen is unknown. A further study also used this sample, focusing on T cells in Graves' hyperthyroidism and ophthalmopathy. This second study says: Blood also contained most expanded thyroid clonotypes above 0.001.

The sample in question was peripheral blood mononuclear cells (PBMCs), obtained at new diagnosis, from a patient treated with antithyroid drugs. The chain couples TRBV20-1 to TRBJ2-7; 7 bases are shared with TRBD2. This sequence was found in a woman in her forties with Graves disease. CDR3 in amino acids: CSARDSASGTYEQYF. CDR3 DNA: TGCAGTGCTAGAGATTCGGCTAGCGGTACCTACGAGCAGTACTTC.